This T cell receptor beta chain was retrieved from a study of cytomegalovirus exposure and HLA in healthy donors. Study information: Assignment to the Caucasian-associated ancestry cluster applied to about 80% of the approximately 360 genotyped donors. Study-wide results and limits: The dataset shows that most TCR sequences were rare, while some public TCRs occurred in many donors. A missense variant in DCLRE1C was later tied to TCR beta V- and J-gene trimming.

60 Vbeta and 13 Jbeta primers were used in PCR. In the source study's methods: A later analysis tallied 87 million or so unique TCR beta chains, 9 million to 12 million of them shared. Profiling relied on immunoSEQ multiplex PCR, and the TCRdb table lists in-frame clones only, not all of them. The V and J calls and clone size were taken over from that table, and D and trimming were inferred from the DNA. The table records around 200,000 clones, 75% to 90% of them present only once. The V and J ends lost 0 bases and 1 base respectively, with 12 bases between them. The length of the CDR3 is 15 residues. The germline V gene has CDR1 GTSNPN and CDR2 SVGIG (reference sequence). About this clone: No antigen is known for it.

This clonotype originated in a man aged 45-65 years in good health and CMV-seronegative. Source material: PBMCs. The chain recombines TRBV30 with TRBJ2-5; the D is unclear. The CDR3 is CAWSVGRTTQETQYF. The CDR3 DNA is TGTGCCTGGAGTGTAGGCCGCACTACCCAAGAGACCCAGTACTTC.